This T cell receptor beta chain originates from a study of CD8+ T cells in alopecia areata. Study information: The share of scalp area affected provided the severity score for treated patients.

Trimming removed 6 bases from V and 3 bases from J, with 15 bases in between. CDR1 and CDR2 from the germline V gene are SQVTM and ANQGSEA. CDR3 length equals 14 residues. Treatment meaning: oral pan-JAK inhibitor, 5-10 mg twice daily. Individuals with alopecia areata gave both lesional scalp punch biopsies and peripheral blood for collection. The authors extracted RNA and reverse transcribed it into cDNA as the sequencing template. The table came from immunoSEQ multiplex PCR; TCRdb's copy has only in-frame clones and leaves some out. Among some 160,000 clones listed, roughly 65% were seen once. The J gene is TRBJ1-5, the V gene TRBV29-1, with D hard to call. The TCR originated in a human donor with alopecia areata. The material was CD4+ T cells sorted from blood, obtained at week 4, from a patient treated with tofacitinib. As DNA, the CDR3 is TGCAGCGTCTCGCTAGGGAGTTCCAATCAGCCCCAGCATTTT. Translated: CSVSLGSSNQPQHF.